Listed below are T cell receptor beta chains from one sample, sequenced in a study of cytomegalovirus exposure and HLA in healthy donors. The table came from immunoSEQ multiplex PCR; TCRdb's copy has only in-frame clones and leaves some out. The sample holds 170,000 or so clones, 75% to 85% seen once. The sequencing input was PBMCs. Receptors originate from a man between 25 and 39 years old in good health and CMV-seropositive. Each CDR3 is given with its conserved first and last residue. Fields, in order: V gene, clone size, D gene, J gene, CDR3 DNA, CDR3 protein. D genes are given only for firm matches. A row's size may be missing; if present it is once, few, many or a size class.

V: TRBV6-1; size: .; D: TRBD2; J: TRBJ2-7; DNA: TGTGCCAGCAGTGAAGTGGGCGGGGGGGCCGTCGAGCAGTACTTC; CDR3: CASSEVGGGAVEQYF
V: TRBV5-6; size: .; D: TRBD2; J: TRBJ2-3; DNA: TGTGCCAGCAGCTTGGGTTGGCTAGCGGGGCTATACACAGATACGCAGTATTTT; CDR3: CASSLGWLAGLYTDTQYF
V: TRBV11-3; size: .; D: .; J: TRBJ2-1; DNA: TGTGCCAGCAGCTCCACAGATTACAATGAGCAGTTCTTC; CDR3: CASSSTDYNEQFF
V: TRBV27; size: .; D: TRBD2; J: TRBJ2-1; DNA: TGTGCCAGCAGTTCGCGAACCGGGGGGGCAGACTACAATGAGCAGTTCTTC; CDR3: CASSSRTGGADYNEQFF
V: TRBV11-2; size: .; D: .; J: TRBJ1-6; DNA: TGTGCCAGCAGCTTAGCCCCGCCCGGGTTAATCTCCTATAATTCACCCCTCCACTTT; CDR3: CASSLAPPGLISYNSPLHF
V: TRBV6-1; size: few; D: TRBD2; J: TRBJ2-3; DNA: TGTGCCAGCAGTGTTAGCGGGGGGCCCACAGATACGCAGTATTTT; CDR3: CASSVSGGPTDTQYF
V: TRBV19; size: .; D: .; J: TRBJ1-2; DNA: TGTGCCAGTATCGAACAGGGAAGGCCCGCCTATGGCTACACCTTC; CDR3: CASIEQGRPAYGYTF
V: TRBV29-1; size: .; D: .; J: TRBJ1-1; DNA: TGCAGCGTTGGGATTATTGAGGGCCCTAGCACTGAAGCTTTCTTT; CDR3: CSVGIIEGPSTEAFF
V: TRBV30; size: .; D: .; J: TRBJ1-2; DNA: TGTGCCTGGAGTGTTGGAGCTAACTATGGCTACACCTTC; CDR3: CAWSVGANYGYTF
V: TRBV6-1; size: .; D: .; J: TRBJ2-3; DNA: TGTGCCAGCAGTGAAGCCCCGGTAGAGTCAGATACGCAGTATTTT; CDR3: CASSEAPVESDTQYF
V: TRBV5-1; size: .; D: TRBD2; J: TRBJ2-3; DNA: TGCGCCAGCAGCTCCGTAGCGGGGGGATCCTTCACAGATACGCAGTATTTT; CDR3: CASSSVAGGSFTDTQYF
V: TRBV19; size: .; D: .; J: TRBJ1-3; DNA: TGTGCCAGTAGCGGCGGAACTTACTCTGGAAACACCATATATTTT; CDR3: CASSGGTYSGNTIYF
V: TRBV28; size: .; D: .; J: TRBJ1-1; DNA: TGTGCCAGCATTTCCGGAGGACAGATGATGAACACTGAAGCTTTCTTT; CDR3: CASISGGQMMNTEAFF
V: TRBV19; size: .; D: TRBD1; J: TRBJ2-6; DNA: TGTGCCAGTAGTGCCGGGACAGGGGGCTTCTCTGGGGCCAACGTCCTGACTTTC; CDR3: CASSAGTGGFSGANVLTF
V: TRBV30; size: few; D: TRBD1; J: TRBJ1-2; DNA: TGTGCCTGGCAGCGGACAGGGGGCGCGGATGGCTACACCTTC; CDR3: CAWQRTGGADGYTF
V: TRBV5-6; size: .; D: .; J: TRBJ1-3; DNA: TGTGCCAGCAGCTTGGCCGGGAGGATCGAAAACGCCATATATTTT; CDR3: CASSLAGRIENAIYF
V: TRBV28; size: .; D: .; J: TRBJ2-4; DNA: TGTGCCAGCGCAGCGTTGAACATTCAGTACTTC; CDR3: CASAALNIQYF
V: TRBV6-1; size: .; D: TRBD2; J: TRBJ2-7; DNA: TGTGCCAGCAGTCCAAGCGGGGGCACATCCTACGAGCAGTACTTC; CDR3: CASSPSGGTSYEQYF
V: TRBV6-5; size: .; D: .; J: TRBJ2-3; DNA: TGTGCCAGCAGTTACCAGCAGAGGGGGGATACGCAGTATTTT; CDR3: CASSYQQRGDTQYF
V: TRBV23-1; size: .; D: TRBD1; J: TRBJ2-6; DNA: TGCGCCAGCAGTCACCCTCTAGGGACAGAGGGGGCCAACGTCCTGACTTTC; CDR3: CASSHPLGTEGANVLTF
V: TRBV6-1; size: .; D: .; J: TRBJ1-5; DNA: TGTGCCAGCAGTTCGGTAGATAGCAATCAGCCCCAGCATTTT; CDR3: CASSSVDSNQPQHF
V: TRBV27; size: .; D: TRBD2; J: TRBJ2-7; DNA: TGTGCCAGCAGTTTAGGGACTAGCGGATCGTACGAGCAGTACTTC; CDR3: CASSLGTSGSYEQYF
V: TRBV14; size: .; D: TRBD1; J: TRBJ1-1; DNA: TGTGCCAGCAGCCCTCGGACAGGGGCTACGAACACTGAAGCTTTCTTT; CDR3: CASSPRTGATNTEAFF
V: TRBV2; size: few; D: TRBD2; J: TRBJ2-1; DNA: TGTGCCAGCAGTGCCCGGACTAGCGGGGGGGATGAGCAGTTCTTC; CDR3: CASSARTSGGDEQFF
V: TRBV28; size: .; D: TRBD2; J: TRBJ2-1; DNA: TGTGCCAGCAGCCATAGACTAGCGGGAGTCTCCTTCTCCTACAATGAGCAGTTCTTC; CDR3: CASSHRLAGVSFSYNEQFF
V: TRBV6-1; size: .; D: .; J: TRBJ2-1; DNA: TGTGCCAGCAGTGAAGTAGGGGTCGGCGAGCAGTTCTTC; CDR3: CASSEVGVGEQFF
V: TRBV28; size: .; D: .; J: TRBJ2-2; DNA: TGTGCCAGCATCTCGTCCGTCGGGTTCGCCGGGGAGCTGTTTTTT; CDR3: CASISSVGFAGELFF
V: TRBV18; size: .; D: TRBD1; J: TRBJ1-1; DNA: TGTGCCAGCTCCCCACCGGGACAGGGGCTGAACACTGAAGCTTTCTTT; CDR3: CASSPPGQGLNTEAFF
V: TRBV2; size: .; D: TRBD1; J: TRBJ1-2; DNA: TGTGCCAGCAGCGGTGGGGACAGGGCTGACTATGGCTACACCTTC; CDR3: CASSGGDRADYGYTF
V: TRBV6-6; size: .; D: .; J: TRBJ1-5; DNA: TGTGCCAGCCATGGACAGTCTAATCAGCCCCAGCATTTT; CDR3: CASHGQSNQPQHF
V: TRBV30; size: .; D: .; J: TRBJ1-1; DNA: TGTGCCTGGAAGTTTAGCAGGGGCACTGAAGCTTTCTTT; CDR3: CAWKFSRGTEAFF
V: TRBV5-1; size: few; D: TRBD1; J: TRBJ1-5; DNA: TGCGCCAGCAGCCCGACAGGGGATAGCAATCAGCCCCAGCATTTT; CDR3: CASSPTGDSNQPQHF
V: TRBV7-9; size: few; D: TRBD2; J: TRBJ2-7; DNA: TGTGCCAGCAGCTTAATCAGCGGGAGGCCCTACGAGCAGTACTTC; CDR3: CASSLISGRPYEQYF
V: TRBV2; size: .; D: .; J: TRBJ1-1; DNA: TGTGCCACCAGAACCGGGGCTGAAGCTTTCTTT; CDR3: CATRTGAEAFF
V: TRBV5-1; size: .; D: TRBD1; J: TRBJ2-7; DNA: TGCGCCAGCAGCTTGGAGGTGACAGGGACCTACGAGCAGTACTTC; CDR3: CASSLEVTGTYEQYF
V: TRBV18; size: .; D: TRBD2; J: TRBJ2-3; DNA: TGTGCCAGCTCACCCCCCCCGGGCGGGGGGGCAACAGATACGCAGTATTTT; CDR3: CASSPPPGGGATDTQYF
V: TRBV30; size: .; D: TRBD1; J: TRBJ1-5; DNA: TGTGCCTGGAGTATCTCAACGAACAGGGGTGAAGGTAACAATCAGCCCCAGCATTTT; CDR3: CAWSISTNRGEGNNQPQHF
V: TRBV10-2; size: .; D: TRBD1; J: TRBJ1-6; DNA: TGCGCCAGCCTACGTGACAGGGGATTGGATTCACCCCTCCACTTT; CDR3: CASLRDRGLDSPLHF
V: TRBV30; size: .; D: TRBD2; J: TRBJ2-1; DNA: TGTGCCTGGAGAGTGGCGGGAGGTCCGAAGTTCTTC; CDR3: CAWRVAGGPKFF
V: TRBV6-5; size: .; D: .; J: TRBJ1-1; DNA: TGTGCCAGCAGCCGACAAGAGGGTTTTGGCACTGAAGCTTTCTTT; CDR3: CASSRQEGFGTEAFF
V: TRBV7-8; size: .; D: TRBD1; J: TRBJ1-5; DNA: TGTGCCAGCAGCTCGAGGGACAGGGGGAATCAGCCCCAGCATTTT; CDR3: CASSSRDRGNQPQHF
V: TRBV6-4; size: .; D: TRBD1; J: TRBJ1-6; DNA: TGTGCCAGCAGTGACTCGGCAGGGGGGAATTCACCCCTCCACTTT; CDR3: CASSDSAGGNSPLHF
V: TRBV28; size: few; D: TRBD2; J: TRBJ2-1; DNA: TGTGCCAGCGTGGGGGGGTCCTACAATGAGCAGTTCTTC; CDR3: CASVGGSYNEQFF
V: TRBV30; size: .; D: .; J: TRBJ1-3; DNA: TGTGCCTGGAGAGGCGGGGGAAGTGGAAACACCATATATTTT; CDR3: CAWRGGGSGNTIYF
V: TRBV10-1; size: .; D: TRBD1; J: TRBJ2-7; DNA: TGCGCCAGCAGCCTTGGACAGGGGGCGGGCGAGCAGTACTTC; CDR3: CASSLGQGAGEQYF
V: TRBV29-1; size: .; D: .; J: TRBJ1-1; DNA: TGCAGCGTTCACCTCCGTATCGCTTTTGAGGAAGCTTTCTTT; CDR3: CSVHLRIAFEEAFF
V: TRBV5-3; size: .; D: .; J: TRBJ1-1; DNA: TGTGCCAGAAGCTTTTACGAGGATTTGAAGGGGACTGAAGCTTTCTTT; CDR3: CARSFYEDLKGTEAFF
V: TRBV10-1; size: .; D: .; J: TRBJ2-1; DNA: TGCGCCAGCAGTGAGCGACTAGGAACCTACAATGAGCAGTTCTTC; CDR3: CASSERLGTYNEQFF
V: TRBV5-1; size: .; D: .; J: TRBJ1-1; DNA: TGCGCCAGCAGCTTGGGAGACAGGAGGAACACTGAAGCTTTCTTT; CDR3: CASSLGDRRNTEAFF
V: TRBV5-1; size: few; D: .; J: TRBJ1-1; DNA: TGCGCCAGCCGGACAGAGATGAACACTGAAGCTTTCTTT; CDR3: CASRTEMNTEAFF
V: TRBV9; size: .; D: TRBD1; J: TRBJ1-5; DNA: TGTGCCAGCAGCGTAGGGGACAGAAGTCAGCCCCAGCATTTT; CDR3: CASSVGDRSQPQHF
V: TRBV5-1; size: .; D: .; J: TRBJ1-2; DNA: TGCGCCAGCAGCTTGGCAGGCTATGGCTACACCTTC; CDR3: CASSLAGYGYTF
V: TRBV11-2; size: .; D: TRBD1; J: TRBJ2-1; DNA: TGTGCCAGCAGCCCCAACGCCGGGACAGGATACAATGAGCAGTTCTTC; CDR3: CASSPNAGTGYNEQFF
V: TRBV7-9; size: .; D: .; J: TRBJ1-2; DNA: TGTTCCAGCAGCTTAGCAGGGGACTACTATGGCTACACCTTC; CDR3: CSSSLAGDYYGYTF
V: TRBV5-1; size: .; D: .; J: TRBJ2-7; DNA: TGCGCCAGCAGCTTGGTCGGGTCCCTCGACGAGCAGTACTTC; CDR3: CASSLVGSLDEQYF